Shown below are 8 T cell receptor beta chains from a single sample sequenced in a study of blood T cell repertoires in COVID-19. The method was immunoSEQ multiplex PCR; TCRdb's version includes in-frame clones alone and lacks a portion of them. Of about 190,000 clones in the sample, nearly 90% are singletons; the top ten hold 0.62%. Specimen: peripheral blood. All receptors come from a man aged 45-65 years with acute or convalescent COVID-19.

The J gene is TRBJ2-3, the V gene TRBV5-1; D is uncertain. V was trimmed by 0 bases and J by 1 base, leaving 12 bases between them. Germline-derived CDR1 and CDR2 are SGHRS and YFSETQ. There are 16 residues in the CDR3. The CDR3 DNA sequence: TGCGCCAGCAGCTTGGCAGTGGGTCGGGGCACAGATACGCAGTATTTT. This codes for CASSLAVGRGTDTQYF.

The V and J genes are TRBV19 and TRBJ1-2; D is possibly TRBD1 (6 bases). Trimming left V 5 bases short and J 5 bases short, with 9 bases between. The CDR3 extends over 12 amino acids. CDR1 and CDR2 from the germline V gene are LNHDA and SQIVND (reference sequence). The CDR3 DNA sequence: TGTGCCAGTAGTCCCCAGGGGTATGGCTACACCTTC. Translating gives CASSPQGYGYTF.

The rearrangement uses TRBV7-3 and TRBJ2-3; D remains ambiguous. Trimming shortened V by 2 bases and J by 4 bases, and 7 bases separated the two germline ends. The germline V gene has CDR1 SGHTA and CDR2 FQGTGA. This CDR3 has 13 residues. This chain's CDR3 is CASSLEVSDTQYF. DNA of the CDR3: TGTGCCAGCAGCTTAGAGGTGTCAGATACGCAGTATTTT.

The rearrangement uses TRBV3-1 (or the pseudogene TRBV3-2) and TRBJ2-1; 13 bases line up with TRBD2. With 3 bases clipped from V and 7 bases from J, the junction kept 9 bases outside the gene matches. CDR3 length equals 17 residues. Germline V gene lookup returns CDR1 LGHDT and CDR2 YNNKEL (reference sequence). CDR3 sequence: CASSHRSLAGGQNEQFF. The CDR3 nucleotides read TGTGCCAGCAGCCACAGATCACTAGCGGGGGGGCAAAATGAGCAGTTCTTC.

The chain employs TRBV2 and TRBJ2-4, with TRBD1 matching 7 bases. The CDR3 length is 13 residues. Germline V gene sequence: CDR1 SNHLY, CDR2 FYNNEI. Losses at the gene ends were 3 bases for V and 14 bases for J; bases not matched to a gene: 10. CDR3 in amino acids: CASSDGMTGRKYF. The CDR3 nucleotides are TGTGCCAGCAGTGATGGGATGACAGGGAGAAAGTACTTC. Full variable domain (remainder filled in from reference TRBV2 and TRBJ2-4): EPEVTQTPSHQVTQMGQEVILRCVPISNHLYFYWYRQILGQKVEFLVSFYNNEISEKSEIFDDQFSVERPDGSNFTLKIRSTKLEDSAMYFCASSDGMTGRKYFGAGTRLSVL.

This rearrangement joins TRBV18 to TRBJ1-1; TRBD1 might be the D (5 bases). The CDR3 totals 15 residues. Trimming pared 3 bases from V and 3 bases from J, leaving 14 bases between. Germline assignment: CDR1 KGHSH and CDR2 LQKENI. In nucleotides, the CDR3 is TGTGCCAGCTCACCCGGGGGGTACGGGTACACTGAAGCTTTCTTT. Translating it yields CASSPGGYGYTEAFF.

V and J are TRBV5-4 and TRBJ2-1; 9 bases agree with TRBD2. J was trimmed by 5 bases and V by 4 bases; bases with no gene match: 10. This CDR3 is built from 16 residues. Germline CDR1 is SGHNT and CDR2 is YYREEE (reference sequence). CDR3 coding DNA: TGTGCCAGCAGCGGAGCGCGGGAGGGCCTACACAATGAGCAGTTCTTC. It is translated as CASSGAREGLHNEQFF.

This clone was seen once. This chain uses TRBV28 with TRBJ1-4, with D possibly matching TRBD1 (6 bases). The germline V and J ends were trimmed by 4 bases and 0 bases, with 9 bases remaining between them. CDR1 and CDR2 from the germline V gene are MDHEN and SYDVKM. The CDR3 covers 15 residues. CDR3 in amino acids: CASSSSGATNEKLFF. The CDR3 DNA follows: TGTGCCAGCAGTTCCTCAGGGGCAACTAATGAAAAACTGTTTTTT. The variable domain in full, completed from reference TRBV28 and TRBJ1-4, reads DVKVTQSSRYLVKRTGEKVFLECVQDMDHENMFWYRQDPGLGLRLIYFSYDVKMKEKGDIPEGYSVSREKKERFSLILESASTNQTSMYLCASSSSGATNEKLFFGSGTQLSVL.